These T cell receptor beta chains were read from a single sample in a study of blood T cell repertoires in COVID-19. The repertoire was sequenced with immunoSEQ multiplex PCR; TCRdb's copy has only in-frame clones and lacks some. The sample records roughly 240,000 clones, around nine tenths being singletons. Input material: peripheral blood. The source of these receptors is a woman aged 55-70 years who had recovered from COVID-19. The CDR3 runs from the conserved cysteine through the conserved F or W. A D gene is named only where the DNA matches it firmly. Clone size is not always given. Where it is, it says once, few, many or a class for expanded clones.

cdr3_nt cdr3_aa clone_size j_call d_call v_call
TGTGCCAGCTCTCAGTACCCGGAAAAACTGTTTTTT CASSQYPEKLFF few TRBJ1-4 NA TRBV9
TGTGCCAGCAGCTTAGCGGGGGGGAGGATAGATACGCAGTATTTT CASSLAGGRIDTQYF few TRBJ2-3 TRBD2 TRBV7-2
TGTGCCAGCAGCCCACTGACGCCAGGGGCTGACAATGAGCAGTTCTTC CASSPLTPGADNEQFF NA TRBJ2-1 NA TRBV9
TGTGCCAGCAGCGGCGGACAGGGCTCCACTGAAGCTTTCTTT CASSGGQGSTEAFF NA TRBJ1-1 TRBD1 TRBV9
TGTGCCAGCAGCTCAGGGACAGACTCTGGAAACACCATATATTTT CASSSGTDSGNTIYF NA TRBJ1-3 TRBD1 TRBV7-8
TGTGCCAGCAGCTTAGTCCGGGACAGGGGATTAGAAAAACTGTTTTTT CASSLVRDRGLEKLFF NA TRBJ1-4 TRBD1 TRBV11-2
TGTGCCAGCAGTTTAGGTCGGTCAGGGGGTTCGTACGAGCAGTACTTC CASSLGRSGGSYEQYF NA TRBJ2-7 TRBD1 TRBV28
TGTGCCAGCAGCCTGCCTTACGGGCGGGGGAGTGAGCAGTTCTTC CASSLPYGRGSEQFF once TRBJ2-1 TRBD2 TRBV11-2
TGTGCCAGCAGCTTTACGGCGACCCTACGGGAGGAAAAACTGTTTTTT CASSFTATLREEKLFF NA TRBJ1-4 NA TRBV11-1
TGTGCCAGCGCCTTCCAAAGGGAGGCTGAAAAACTGTTTTTT CASAFQREAEKLFF NA TRBJ1-4 NA TRBV7-9
TGTGCCAGCAGTCTGACAGATAGCAATCAGCCCCAGCATTTT CASSLTDSNQPQHF NA TRBJ1-5 NA TRBV6-6
TGTGCCAGCAGCTTAGATGCGGGGTCCTACGAGCAGTACTTC CASSLDAGSYEQYF NA TRBJ2-7 NA TRBV7-2
TGTGCCAGCTCCCCCGAGGGGCGGACAGAGAATGTACAGTTCTTC CASSPEGRTENVQFF NA TRBJ2-1 NA TRBV18
TGTGCCAGCAGCTTAGCGCCGGGGGAATCTTACATTCAGTACTTC CASSLAPGESYIQYF NA TRBJ2-4 NA TRBV7-2
TGTGCCAGCAGCTTGGGCAGCGGCTATGGCTACACCTTC CASSLGSGYGYTF NA TRBJ1-2 NA TRBV7-2
TGTGCCAGTAGTCGCACTAGCGGGGGGGCAGGCTACGAGCAGTACTTC CASSRTSGGAGYEQYF once TRBJ2-7 TRBD2 TRBV19
TGTGCCAGTAACCGCGGGGAGTGGCAGACCGGGGAGCTGTTTTTT CASNRGEWQTGELFF once TRBJ2-2 NA TRBV19
TGTGCCAGCAGCTTGTCGACAAGCACCATATATTTT CASSLSTSTIYF NA TRBJ1-3 NA TRBV5-6
TGTGCCAGCAGCTTACCTGACAGAACCTCCTATAATTCACCCCTCCACTTT CASSLPDRTSYNSPLHF NA TRBJ1-6 NA TRBV7-9
TGCGCCAGCAGTCAATCGATTATGCGAAGAGTCGAGACAGGGTGTAATTCACCCCTCCACTTT CASSQSIMRRVETGCNSPLHF NA TRBJ1-6 TRBD1 TRBV23-1
TGTGCCAGCAGCTTACTCAGGGAAGAGACCCAGTACTTC CASSLLREETQYF NA TRBJ2-5 NA TRBV7-2
TGTGCCAGCAGCAAGGGGACAGGGGCAACTAATGAAAAACTGTTTTTT CASSKGTGATNEKLFF NA TRBJ1-4 TRBD1 TRBV3-1/TRBV3-2
TGCGCCATCCGACCCGACAGGGGGCTGAACTTC CAIRPDRGLNF NA TRBJ2-7 TRBD1 TRBV23-1
TGTGCCAGCACGGGGTCGGGGGACACTGAAGCTTTCTTT CASTGSGDTEAFF NA TRBJ1-1 NA TRBV9
TGTGCCAGCTCACCCATAATCCCACAGGGTGGCGGCTACGAGCAGTACTTC CASSPIIPQGGGYEQYF few TRBJ2-7 NA TRBV18
TGTGCCAGCAGCCAAGACGCGACTAGCGGGGGCAAGGAGCAGTTCTTC CASSQDATSGGKEQFF once TRBJ2-1 TRBD2 TRBV3-1/TRBV3-2
TGCGCCAGCAGCCTCGGGGTTCTAGATCCTGAAGCTTTCTTT CASSLGVLDPEAFF many TRBJ1-1 NA TRBV4-1
TGTGCCAGTAGTGAGCAGGGCGGTCAGCCCCAGCATTTT CASSEQGGQPQHF NA TRBJ1-5 NA TRBV19
TGTGCCAGCAGCCCCCAATGGACAGGGAGCACAGATACGCAGTATTTT CASSPQWTGSTDTQYF NA TRBJ2-3 TRBD1 TRBV7-3
TGTGCCAGCAGTGAACTAAAACCCTACAATGAGCAGTTCTTC CASSELKPYNEQFF NA TRBJ2-1 NA TRBV6-1
TGTGCCAGCAGCTTGACAGTAAACACTGAAGCTTTCTTT CASSLTVNTEAFF NA TRBJ1-1 NA TRBV7-9
TGTGCCAGCGGGTCAGGAAGAATGGGACAGGTCTTTTCAGAGCAGTACTTC CASGSGRMGQVFSEQYF NA TRBJ2-7 TRBD1 TRBV28
TGTGCCAGTAGTATCAGGACAGGGAGATTTGAGACCCAGTACTTC CASSIRTGRFETQYF NA TRBJ2-5 TRBD1 TRBV19
TGTGCCAGCAGCTCACAGGGCCCTGACTATGGCTACACCTTC CASSSQGPDYGYTF NA TRBJ1-2 NA TRBV7-9
TGTGCCAGCTCACCACTTTGGCTAGCGGGGGCCACCGGGGAGCTGTTTTTT CASSPLWLAGATGELFF NA TRBJ2-2 TRBD2 TRBV18
TGTGCCAGCAGTTTCCAGGGAAACTATGGCTACACCTTC CASSFQGNYGYTF NA TRBJ1-2 NA TRBV27
TGTGCCAGCACCAAAAGACAGGGTAATGAAAAACTGTTTTTT CASTKRQGNEKLFF NA TRBJ1-4 TRBD1 TRBV6-5
TGTGCCAGCAGCCGAGTTACAGGTGCGGGGGCCAACGTCCTGACTTTC CASSRVTGAGANVLTF NA TRBJ2-6 NA TRBV3-1/TRBV3-2
TGTGCCAGCAGTTTGGACAGGGGGAATCAGCCCCAGCATTTT CASSLDRGNQPQHF few TRBJ1-5 TRBD1 TRBV7-8
TGTGCCAGCAGCTCCCGAGGCTACGAGCAGTACTTC CASSSRGYEQYF once TRBJ2-7 NA TRBV7-2
TGCGCCAGCAGCTCCCCCGGACAGGGGGCGGATTCACCCCTCCACTTT CASSSPGQGADSPLHF NA TRBJ1-6 TRBD1 TRBV5-1
TGTGCCAGTAGTATCTTCATCGGGGAGTCCTACAATGAGCAGTTCTTC CASSIFIGESYNEQFF once TRBJ2-1 NA TRBV19
TGTGCCAGCAGTTACTCTGGCGGCGAATCACCCCTCCACTTT CASSYSGGESPLHF once TRBJ1-6 NA TRBV6-5
TGCAGCGTTGAAATGGGCGGCGGGGGCCAAGAGACCCAGTACTTC CSVEMGGGGQETQYF NA TRBJ2-5 TRBD2 TRBV29-1
TGTGCCAGCAGTCCCGCTAGCGGGGGCCAAGAGACCCAGTACTTC CASSPASGGQETQYF NA TRBJ2-5 TRBD2 TRBV28
TGTGCCAGCAGTTACTCAGGGCGGGGGGCCACAGATACGCAGTATTTT CASSYSGRGATDTQYF NA TRBJ2-3 TRBD2 TRBV6-2/TRBV6-3
TGTGCCAGCAGTTTAAGTCACCCAGGATACGAAAAACTGTTTTTT CASSLSHPGYEKLFF few TRBJ1-4 NA TRBV27
TGTGCCAGCAGCCGGGACAGGGTCTACAATGAGCAGTTCTTC CASSRDRVYNEQFF NA TRBJ2-1 TRBD1 TRBV7-3
TGTGCCAGCAGCCCCCAAGACAGTTCCAGCTCCTACGAGCAGTACTTC CASSPQDSSSSYEQYF NA TRBJ2-7 NA TRBV7-9
TGTGCCAGCAGACGACTAGCGGGGGGGGTCAGGGAGACCCAGTACTTC CASRRLAGGVRETQYF NA TRBJ2-5 TRBD2 TRBV11-2
TGTGCCAGCACCGGGGGGGTCTACACAGATACGCAGTATTTT CASTGGVYTDTQYF once TRBJ2-3 TRBD2 TRBV7-2
TGTGCCAGCAGTCCAACTAGCGGGGGAATGTTCGAGCAGTACTTC CASSPTSGGMFEQYF NA TRBJ2-7 TRBD2 TRBV28
TGTGCCAGCAGTGGGGACAGCGGTGGCTATGGCTACACCTTC CASSGDSGGYGYTF NA TRBJ1-2 TRBD1 TRBV2
TGTGCCAGCAGCTTTGCTCAGATCCAAGAGACCCAGTACTTC CASSFAQIQETQYF NA TRBJ2-5 NA TRBV11-1